One sample yielded the 8 T cell receptor beta chains listed below, sequenced in a study of blood T cell repertoires in COVID-19. Using immunoSEQ multiplex PCR, the repertoire was profiled, and TCRdb retains in-frame clones only, with some absent. The data hold around 300,000 clones, with 75% to 90% observed a single time. The sample comprised peripheral blood. These receptors originate from a young woman who had recovered from COVID-19.

The gene calls are TRBV27 and TRBJ2-7; no reliable D call. The CDR3 consists of 14 residues. The ends were cut back, 0 bases at V and 4 bases at J, with 10 bases in the middle. The germline gives CDR1 MNHEY, CDR2 SMNVEV (reference sequence). The CDR3 sequence: CASSLSAEAYEQYF. For the CDR3, the DNA is TGTGCCAGCAGTTTATCGGCTGAGGCGTACGAGCAGTACTTC.

V usage is TRBV27 and J usage is TRBJ2-3; TRBD2 might be the D (5 bases). Deletions cut 3 bases from V and 0 bases from J, with 13 bases between. The CDR3 is made up of 16 amino acids. CDR1 and CDR2 (germline): MNHEY, SMNVEV (reference sequence). CDR3 bases: TGTGCCAGCAGTTTGAGCGGTTTCCCTAGCACAGATACGCAGTATTTT. Its protein product is CASSLSGFPSTDTQYF.

The rearrangement joins TRBV4-1 to TRBJ1-6; the D gene is possibly TRBD1 (5 bases). The V and J ends lost 0 bases and 8 bases respectively, with 8 bases between them. CDR3 length equals 14 residues. CDR1 and CDR2 (germline): MGHRA, YSYEKL. The CDR3 DNA sequence: TGCGCCAGCAGCCAAGATCTAGGGGATTCACCCCTCCACTTT. This codes for CASSQDLGDSPLHF.

This clone was seen once. CDR3 in amino acids: CASSSDWNTEAFF. The CDR3 coding sequence is TGTGCCAGCAGTTCGGACTGGAACACTGAAGCTTTCTTT. The rearrangement uses TRBV27 and TRBJ1-1; no clear D. This CDR3 region has 13 residues. V was cut by 4 bases and J by 1 base, with 7 bases left in between. The germline CDR1 and CDR2 sequences are MNHEY and SMNVEV (reference sequence).

The rearrangement uses TRBV5-6 and TRBJ2-1, with 10 bases identical to TRBD1. The CDR3 sequence is 16 residues long. The junction had 8 bases not matched to a gene; V was cut back by 4 bases and J by 4 bases. Per germline, CDR1 SGHDT and CDR2 YYEEEE. CDR3 loop: CASSQTGTGAYNEQFF. CDR3 coding DNA: TGTGCCAGCAGCCAGACCGGGACAGGGGCGTACAATGAGCAGTTCTTC.

There are a few counts of this clone. This chain connects TRBV10-2 to TRBJ1-5; no clear D. Trimming left V 0 bases short and J 6 bases short, with 9 bases between. The CDR3 has 14 amino acids. The germline V gene encodes CDR1 WSHSY and CDR2 SAAADI. CDR3 DNA: TGCGCCAGCAGTGAGTCGACTCTAGGTCAGCCCCAGCATTTT. It specifies CASSESTLGQPQHF.

This chain joins TRBV2 and TRBJ2-1, with D possibly matching TRBD2 (5 bases). In germline, CDR1 is SNHLY, CDR2 FYNNEI. CDR3 length: 14 amino acids. Trimming stripped 4 bases from V and 8 bases from J, with 15 bases between. The CDR3 DNA reads as TGTGCCAGCAGTGTTGAGAGGGAGCCGGATGAGCAGTTCTTC. The encoded protein is CASSVEREPDEQFF.

This chain joins TRBV20-1 and TRBJ2-3, with TRBD2 matching over 7 bases. Germline V gene lookup returns CDR1 DFQATT and CDR2 SNEGSKA (reference sequence). Trimming cost V 3 bases and J 1 base; bases outside gene matches: 4. There are 14 residues in the CDR3. CDR3 nucleotides: TGCAGTGCTAGTGGCCTAGCGGGCACAGATACGCAGTATTTT. It is translated as CSASGLAGTDTQYF.